This TCR beta chain comes out of a study of T cell repertoires in cytomegalovirus infection. Whole-study context: Through public TCR beta signatures, both CMV infection and matching HLA type were indicated.

Only a few counts were recorded for this clonotype. Antigen specificity is unknown. The CDR3 is 17 residues long. Looked up from germline, CDR1 is MNHEY and CDR2 is SVGEGT. V shed 2 bases, J shed 2 bases, and the junction held 9 bases outside the gene matches. Findings and limits, study-wide: CMV-specific TCR beta clonotypes restricted by HLA-C dominated the ex vivo response. There were carriers of CMV plus the relevant HLA, and cumulative public TCR beta family frequency identified them.

TCRdb itself ran the reads through MiXCR, one entry per CDR3 protein. Of about 260,000 distinct CDR3 sequences listed, 12% to 15% are singletons. The sequence derives from a human donor in good health (CMV status not recorded). Some clones in this sample may be carry-over from other donors' samples. This sequence joins TRBV6-2 or TRBV6-3 and TRBJ2-7, with 10 bases identical to TRBD2. Sequencing was performed on PBMCs. CDR3 sequence reads: CASSYRGSGRSPYEQYF. In nucleotides, the CDR3 is TGTGCCAGCAGTTACCGTGGTAGCGGGAGGTCTCCCTACGAGCAGTACTTC.